These T cell receptor beta chains were read from a single sample in a study of identical twins. TCRdb independently ran MiXCR on the 5' RACE reads; one entry per CDR3 protein. The data contain about 100,000 distinct CDR3 sequences, about 5.6% of them seen just once; the ten biggest clones take up roughly 12%. Sequencing was carried out using memory T cells sorted from blood. These TCRs come from a woman between 45 and 65 years old in good health. Both conserved end residues are part of each CDR3. The D gene is left open where the match is weak. A clone size is listed for some rows: how often the clone was seen (once, few, many), or a class if it is expanded.

clone size | J gene | CDR3 length | D gene | V gene | CDR3 DNA | CDR3 protein
few | TRBJ1-2 | 13 | TRBD1 | TRBV6-5 | TGTGCCAGCATTTCGACAGGGGACTATGGCTACACCTTC | CASISTGDYGYTF
many | TRBJ2-7 | 15 | . | TRBV7-8 | TGTGCCAGCAGCCGAAGCGGACCCTCCTCCTACGAGCAGTACTTC | CASSRSGPSSYEQYF
many | TRBJ1-6 | 16 | TRBD1 | TRBV5-4 | TGTGCCAGCAGCTCATTCCCGGGGACAGGGAATTCACCCCTCCACTTT | CASSSFPGTGNSPLHF
many | TRBJ1-1 | 17 | . | TRBV27 | TGTGCCAGCAGTTTCCTCGGGACAACCCTCCGGGGCACTGAAGCTTTCTTT | CASSFLGTTLRGTEAFF
few | TRBJ2-1 | 18 | TRBD2 | TRBV19 | TGTGCCAGTAGTATAGGGGCCAGCGGGAGGGAGAGGAACAATGAGCAGTTCTTC | CASSIGASGRERNNEQFF
many | TRBJ1-1 | 14 | . | TRBV4-2 | TGTGCCAGCAGAGTTGGCCCTTTGAACACTGAAGCTTTCTTT | CASRVGPLNTEAFF
many | TRBJ2-3 | 15 | . | TRBV12-5 | TGTGCTAGTGGTTCCAGCGGACTGTACACAGATACGCAGTATTTT | CASGSSGLYTDTQYF
. | TRBJ1-2 | 15 | . | TRBV5-6 | TGTGCCAGCAGCTTGAAAGGCACCTCCTATGTAGGCTACACCTTC | CASSLKGTSYVGYTF
many | TRBJ2-2 | 12 | . | TRBV20-1 | TGCAGTGCTTTCCCAGATTCCGGGGAGCTGTTTTTT | CSAFPDSGELFF
few | TRBJ1-1 | 13 | . | TRBV19 | TGTGCCAGTACCACCAGGAGAAAGGGGGAAGCTTTCTTT | CASTTRRKGEAFF
few | TRBJ2-7 | 14 | TRBD1 | TRBV12-3/TRBV12-4 | TGTGCCAGCAAGAGCCCCGGACAGGGTGCCGAGCAGTACTTC | CASKSPGQGAEQYF
many | TRBJ1-5 | 16 | . | TRBV18 | TGTGCCAGCTCACCTGGGTCGGCAGGGGCCAATCAGCCCCAGCATTTT | CASSPGSAGANQPQHF
many | TRBJ2-1 | 16 | TRBD1 | TRBV30 | TGTGCCTGCCGGGACAGGGTGGCAGGAGGGAACAATGAGCAGTTCTTC | CACRDRVAGGNNEQFF
. | TRBJ2-1 | 15 | . | TRBV19 | TGTGTCAGTACCTTAGACAGGTCAAGCTACAATGAGCAGTTCTTC | CVSTLDRSSYNEQFF
many | TRBJ2-4 | 13 | . | TRBV2 | TGTGCCAGCAGTGCCTTAGCCAAAAACATTCAGTACTTC | CASSALAKNIQYF
many | TRBJ1-2 | 13 | . | TRBV28 | TGTGCCAGCAGTTTCCGCAGGGCTCAGGGCTACACCTTC | CASSFRRAQGYTF
few | TRBJ2-7 | 15 | TRBD2 | TRBV27 | TGTGCCAGCAGTTCCTGGACTAGCCGGGGGTACGAGCAGTACTTC | CASSSWTSRGYEQYF
many | TRBJ1-4 | 15 | . | TRBV20-1 | TGCAGTGCCCCCAGGGCCGGGCGAACTAATGAAAAACTGTTTTTT | CSAPRAGRTNEKLFF
many | TRBJ1-5 | 16 | . | TRBV2 | TGTGCCAGCAGTGAGGCTGGGGGCCATAGCAATCAGCCCCAGCATTTT | CASSEAGGHSNQPQHF
. | TRBJ2-7 | 11 | TRBD2 | TRBV6-1 | TGTGCCGGCGGGACTAGCTACGAGCAGTACTTC | CAGGTSYEQYF
. | TRBJ2-1 | 15 | TRBD2 | TRBV5-1 | TGCGCCAGCAGCTTGGAACTAGCGGGGGCCGATGAGCAGTTCTTC | CASSLELAGADEQFF
many | TRBJ1-2 | 12 | TRBD1 | TRBV20-1 | TGCAGTGCTTCAGGGGGTAACTATGGCTACACCTTC | CSASGGNYGYTF
many | TRBJ1-2 | 16 | TRBD1 | TRBV19 | TGTGCCAGTAGTATAGGGCGCGGGACAGCTAACTATGGCTACACCTTC | CASSIGRGTANYGYTF
many | TRBJ2-5 | 13 | TRBD2 | TRBV20-1 | TGCAGTGCTAGCAGCGGGAGGTTAGAGACCCAGTACTTC | CSASSGRLETQYF
many | TRBJ2-5 | 16 | TRBD2 | TRBV5-1 | TGCGCCAGCAGCTTGAGCACTAGCGGGAACCAAGAGACCCAGTACTTC | CASSLSTSGNQETQYF
many | TRBJ1-1 | 15 | . | TRBV11-2 | TGTGCCAGCAGCGCCCAGGGGAGCCTGGTCACTGAAGCTTTCTTT | CASSAQGSLVTEAFF
many | TRBJ1-5 | 14 | . | TRBV6-6 | TGTGCCAGCAGTCCCCGGGGGGTTTATCAGCCCCAGCATTTT | CASSPRGVYQPQHF
few | TRBJ1-4 | 12 | . | TRBV6-2/TRBV6-3 | TGTGCCAGCAGTTACGGGTTAAGGACAGTAACCTTT | CASSYGLRTVTF
many | TRBJ2-3 | 15 | . | TRBV27 | TGTGCCAGCAGTTTCTACAGTTTGCACACAGATACGCAGTATTTT | CASSFYSLHTDTQYF
. | TRBJ1-2 | 15 | TRBD1 | TRBV2 | TGTGCCAGCAGTGAAGCTCGGGACAGTTCCTATGGCTACACCTTC | CASSEARDSSYGYTF
many | TRBJ2-2 | 15 | . | TRBV9 | TGTGCCAGCAGCGTAGACCCAGCATCTTCCGGGGAGCTGTTTTTT | CASSVDPASSGELFF
few | TRBJ2-5 | 16 | TRBD2 | TRBV11-2 | TGTGCCAGCAGCGATAGGACTAGCGGGAGCGGAGAGACCCAGTACTTC | CASSDRTSGSGETQYF
. | TRBJ2-1 | 15 | TRBD2 | TRBV15 | TGTGCCACCAGCAGAGCACTAGCGGGAGAAAATGAGCAGTTCTTC | CATSRALAGENEQFF
many | TRBJ2-3 | 18 | . | TRBV7-9 | TGTGCCAGCAGCCCGAGGAGGGGGGGCAGCGACAGATGGGATACGCAGTATTTT | CASSPRRGGSDRWDTQYF
many | TRBJ1-2 | 14 | . | TRBV19 | TGTGCCAGTAGTATCTCTGGGACGGAATATGGCTACACCTTC | CASSISGTEYGYTF
many | TRBJ2-7 | 15 | TRBD2 | TRBV3-1 | TGTGCCAGCAGCCAAGTGGCGGGAGGATACAACGAGCAGTACTTC | CASSQVAGGYNEQYF
many | TRBJ1-6 | 14 | . | TRBV28 | TGTGCCAGCAGTAAGGGCTCTGGTAATTCACCCCTCCACTTT | CASSKGSGNSPLHF
many | TRBJ2-1 | 18 | TRBD1 | TRBV10-3 | TGTGCCATCAGTGAAGTAATGACGGACAGGCTAGTTTACAATGAGCAGTTCTTC | CAISEVMTDRLVYNEQFF
. | TRBJ2-1 | 11 | . | TRBV20-1 | TGCAGTGCTAGAGTGTTTGATGAGCAGTTCTTC | CSARVFDEQFF
. | TRBJ1-1 | 12 | TRBD1 | TRBV30 | TGTGCCCTGGGAGGGGGCTTATCTGAAGCTTTCTTT | CALGGGLSEAFF
many | TRBJ2-5 | 13 | . | TRBV7-9 | TGTGCCAGCAGCTTCCAAGGCGGGGAGACCCAGTACTTC | CASSFQGGETQYF
many | TRBJ2-1 | 17 | TRBD2 | TRBV10-3 | TGTGCCATCAGTGGCTCCTCTAGCGGGAGCCAGGTTGATGAGCAGTTCTTC | CAISGSSSGSQVDEQFF
many | TRBJ2-1 | 16 | TRBD2 | TRBV20-1 | TGCAGTGCCGAGACTCCTAGCGGGAGGGCCCCCCATGAGCAGTTCTTC | CSAETPSGRAPHEQFF
many | TRBJ1-4 | 9 | . | TRBV3-1 | TGTGCCAGCAGCCCTGAACTGTTTTTT | CASSPELFF
many | TRBJ2-1 | 14 | . | TRBV5-1 | TGCGCCAGCAGCTTGGGGTCGCAGGGTAATGAGCAGTTCTTC | CASSLGSQGNEQFF
few | TRBJ2-2 | 20 | . | TRBV19 | TGTGCCACCCAGGGATGGGGAGATGAGATCGGGCTTAGTTACACCGGGGAGCTGTTTTTT | CATQGWGDEIGLSYTGELFF
many | TRBJ1-3 | 13 | TRBD1 | TRBV20-1 | TGCAGTGCTAGTCCCGAACAGGGGAACACCATATATTTT | CSASPEQGNTIYF
few | TRBJ2-7 | 14 | TRBD2 | TRBV6-5 | TGTGCCAGCAGCATTAGCGGGAGCAGTAACGAGCAGTACTTC | CASSISGSSNEQYF
few | TRBJ2-1 | 15 | . | TRBV20-1 | TGCAGCGCCACACTACTCGCTCTAGCGTCAAGTGAGCAGTTCTTC | CSATLLALASSEQFF
many | TRBJ2-1 | 15 | . | TRBV24-1 | TGTGCCACCCTCCCCGGGAACAGGCCGGACAATGAGCAGTTCTTC | CATLPGNRPDNEQFF
many | TRBJ1-5 | 12 | . | TRBV6-1 | TGTGCCAGCGGGGGGGGGTATCAGCCCCAGCATTTT | CASGGGYQPQHF
few | TRBJ2-1 | 14 | TRBD2 | TRBV12-5 | TGTGCTGGCGGCCCTGAGGGACTAGCCAATGAGCAGTTCTTC | CAGGPEGLANEQFF
few | TRBJ1-3 | 11 | . | TRBV30 | TGTGCCTGGGAAGAGGGGAACACCATATATTTT | CAWEEGNTIYF
few | TRBJ1-2 | 14 | . | TRBV12-3/TRBV12-4 | TGTGCCAGCAGTCGTTTGGGAGCTAACTATGGCTACACCTTC | CASSRLGANYGYTF